What follows is one TCR beta chain and its context. Its antigen is still unknown. CDR3 length: 17 residues. Germline values: CDR1 LGHNA, CDR2 YNFKEQ. V was cut by 0 bases and J by 6 bases, with 15 bases left in between. Assay: immunoSEQ multiplex PCR; the TCRdb copy retains only in-frame clones and omits some. The sample carries 130,000 to 150,000 clones, roughly 90% recorded once. Time point meaning: baseline pretreatment blood. Treatment specified: 15 Gy SBRT to primary tumor, nephrectomy 4 weeks later. This sample was taken from a study of radiation and T cells in renal cell carcinoma. As for the study in general: Nephrectomy followed 15 Gy stereotactic body radiation by 4 weeks. Study conclusions and caveats: No pretreatment tumor biopsies were available for baseline clonotypes. Top tumor clonotypes rose in blood 2 weeks post-radiation, then contracted.

The TCR was taken from a woman in her forties or fifties with renal cell carcinoma. The chain is built from TRBV4-2 and TRBJ1-6, with no clear D. Sequenced material: blood, taken from a patient whose treatment included radiotherapy and nephrectomy. The CDR3 spells CASSQEKVPPFNSPLHF. CDR3 nucleotides: TGTGCCAGCAGCCAAGAGAAGGTGCCGCCCTTTAATTCACCCCTCCACTTT.